Here is one TCR beta chain with its context. Unmatched junction bases numbered 4, after V lost 3 bases and J lost 3 bases. The CDR3 runs to 15 residues. The germline V gene has CDR1 SGHVS and CDR2 FQNEAQ. These data are taken from a study of blood T cell repertoires in COVID-19. As for the study in general: Samples representing acute and convalescent COVID-19 were sourced from the United States, Italy and Spain. PBMCs, B-cell-depleted T cells, or T cells were the source of the cDNA or gDNA that made up the material.

Per the study methods: Reference gene primer amplification gave estimated nucleated cell counts. Clones were read by immunoSEQ multiplex PCR, and TCRdb kept only the in-frame ones, dropping some. Clone size and the V and J calls come from that table; the DNA yielded D and trimming. The data contain about 35,000 clones, more than 80% of them seen just once; the ten biggest clones take up about 9.1%. The TCR was taken from a man aged 55-75 years in a cohort sampled during active COVID-19. Sequencing used peripheral blood. The genes are TRBV7-8 and TRBJ2-2; 7 bases map to TRBD2. CDR3 nucleotides: TGTGCCAGCAGCTTCCCGCTAGCGGACACCGGGGAGCTGTTTTTT. It yields the protein CASSFPLADTGELFF. The whole variable domain, remainder taken from reference TRBV7-8 and TRBJ2-2, is GAGVSQSPRYKVAKRGQDVALRCDPISGHVSLFWYQQALGQGPEFLTYFQNEAQLDKSGLPSDRFFAERPEGSVSTLKIQRTQQEDSAVYLCASSFPLADTGELFFGEGSRLTVL.